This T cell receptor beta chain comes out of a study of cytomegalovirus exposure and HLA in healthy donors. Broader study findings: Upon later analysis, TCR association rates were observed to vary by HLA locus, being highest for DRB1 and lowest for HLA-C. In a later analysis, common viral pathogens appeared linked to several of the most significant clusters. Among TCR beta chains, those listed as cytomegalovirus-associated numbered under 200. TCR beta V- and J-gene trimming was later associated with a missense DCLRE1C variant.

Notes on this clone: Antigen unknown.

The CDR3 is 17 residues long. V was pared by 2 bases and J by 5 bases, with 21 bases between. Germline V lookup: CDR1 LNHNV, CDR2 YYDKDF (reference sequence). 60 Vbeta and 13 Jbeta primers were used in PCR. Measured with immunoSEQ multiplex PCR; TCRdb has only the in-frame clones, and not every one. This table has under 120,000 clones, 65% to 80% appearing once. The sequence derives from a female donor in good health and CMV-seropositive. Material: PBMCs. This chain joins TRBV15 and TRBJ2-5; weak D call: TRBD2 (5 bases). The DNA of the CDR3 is TGTGCCACCAGCAGACTTCGGCGGGCCAGATTCGGGGAGACCCAGTACTTC. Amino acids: CATSRLRRARFGETQYF.